This TCR beta chain was observed in a study of CD8+ T cells in alopecia areata. Samples from alopecia areata patients were lesional scalp punch biopsies and peripheral blood. Trimming took 6 bases from V and 5 from J, leaving 7 bases between them. This CDR3 is 10 amino acids long. Germline V gives CDR1 SQVTM, CDR2 ANQGSEA. Sequencing templates came from extracted RNA that was reverse transcribed into cDNA. This table comes from immunoSEQ multiplex PCR, and its TCRdb copy is limited to in-frame clones, with some not included. The sample records about 70,000 clones, 45% to 55% being singletons. In its sample, this clone was seen a few times.

This sequence originates from a human donor with alopecia areata. This material consisted of CD8+ T cells sorted from blood, taken at week 0. The chain joins TRBV29-1 to TRBJ2-5, with D possibly TRBD2 on 5 matching bases. The CDR3 bases are TGCAGCGTCAGGAGGGAGACCCAGTACTTC. This translates into CSVRRETQYF.